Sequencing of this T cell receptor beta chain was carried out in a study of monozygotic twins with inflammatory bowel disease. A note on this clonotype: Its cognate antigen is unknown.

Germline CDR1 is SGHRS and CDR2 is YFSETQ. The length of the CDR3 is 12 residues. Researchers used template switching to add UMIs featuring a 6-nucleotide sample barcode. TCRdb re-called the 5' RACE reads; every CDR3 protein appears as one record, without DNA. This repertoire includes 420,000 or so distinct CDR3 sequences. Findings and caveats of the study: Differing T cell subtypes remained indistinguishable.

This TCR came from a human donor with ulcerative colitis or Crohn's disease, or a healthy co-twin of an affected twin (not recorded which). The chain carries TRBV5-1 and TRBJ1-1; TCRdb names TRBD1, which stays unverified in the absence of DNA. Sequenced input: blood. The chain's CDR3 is CASSPQGGEAFF.